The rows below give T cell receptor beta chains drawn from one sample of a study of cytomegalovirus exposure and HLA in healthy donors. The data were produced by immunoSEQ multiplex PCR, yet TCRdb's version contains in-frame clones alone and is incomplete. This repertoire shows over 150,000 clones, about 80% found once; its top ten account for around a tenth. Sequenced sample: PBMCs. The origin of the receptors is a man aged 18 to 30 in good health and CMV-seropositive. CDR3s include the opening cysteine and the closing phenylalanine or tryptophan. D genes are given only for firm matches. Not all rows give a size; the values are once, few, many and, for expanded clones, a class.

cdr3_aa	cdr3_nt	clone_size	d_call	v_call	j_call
CASSQNQGSGNSPLHF	TGTGCCAGCAGCCAAAATCAGGGGTCGGGTAATTCACCCCTCCACTTT	.	.	TRBV6-6	TRBJ1-6
CASSANRGINQPQHF	TGTGCCAGCAGCGCGAACAGGGGGATCAATCAGCCCCAGCATTTT	.	TRBD1	TRBV7-2	TRBJ1-5
CASSLRDRGSEAFF	TGTGCCAGCAGTTTAAGGGACAGGGGCAGTGAAGCTTTCTTT	.	TRBD1	TRBV27	TRBJ1-1
CASSIRWLDRVNTEAFF	TGCGCCAGCAGCATTCGTTGGCTGGACAGGGTGAACACTGAAGCTTTCTTT	.	TRBD1	TRBV5-1	TRBJ1-1
CASSTDRGSGNTIYF	TGTGCCAGTAGTACCGACAGGGGGTCTGGAAACACCATATATTTT	.	TRBD1	TRBV19	TRBJ1-3
CASSLLVTETYEQYF	TGTGCCAGCAGTTTATTGGTAACGGAGACCTACGAGCAGTACTTC	.	.	TRBV27	TRBJ2-7
CASSPMAGNEKLFF	TGTGCCAGCTCACCCATGGCGGGTAACGAAAAACTGTTTTTT	.	.	TRBV18	TRBJ1-4
CASRGQSRGYTF	TGTGCCAGCAGGGGACAGTCGCGTGGCTACACCTTC	.	TRBD1	TRBV6-5	TRBJ1-2
CAISEARGSSGNTIYF	TGTGCCATCAGTGAGGCGCGGGGATCGTCTGGAAACACCATATATTTT	.	.	TRBV10-3	TRBJ1-3
CASPLTETYEQYF	TGCGCCAGCCCCCTGACAGAGACCTACGAGCAGTACTTC	.	.	TRBV10-1	TRBJ2-7
CASSWGVAGVNTGELFF	TGTGCCAGCAGTTGGGGGGTAGCGGGAGTAAACACCGGGGAGCTGTTTTTT	few	TRBD2	TRBV5-6	TRBJ2-2